The subject of this entry is one T cell receptor (beta chain). The data were obtained in a study of blood T cell repertoires in COVID-19. Study as a whole: Samples representing acute and convalescent COVID-19 were sourced from the United States, Italy and Spain.

The V gene's germline CDR1 is SGHRS and CDR2 YFSETQ. CDR3 length: 12 amino acids. Trimming left V 4 bases short and J 1 base short, with 4 bases between. How the authors handled the data: Nucleated cell counts were estimated from reference gene primer amplification. Generated by immunoSEQ multiplex PCR, the TCRdb table keeps only in-frame clones and is missing some. The V and J calls and clone size come from that table; D and trimming were worked out from the DNA. The sample shows about 95,000 clones, roughly 86% of them seen only once. The sequence derives from a human donor in a cohort sampled during active COVID-19. This chain joins TRBV5-1 and TRBJ2-3; no reliable D call. The sequencing sample was made of peripheral blood. The CDR3 spells CASSPGTDTQYF. The CDR3 DNA reads as TGCGCCAGCAGCCCGGGCACAGATACGCAGTATTTT.